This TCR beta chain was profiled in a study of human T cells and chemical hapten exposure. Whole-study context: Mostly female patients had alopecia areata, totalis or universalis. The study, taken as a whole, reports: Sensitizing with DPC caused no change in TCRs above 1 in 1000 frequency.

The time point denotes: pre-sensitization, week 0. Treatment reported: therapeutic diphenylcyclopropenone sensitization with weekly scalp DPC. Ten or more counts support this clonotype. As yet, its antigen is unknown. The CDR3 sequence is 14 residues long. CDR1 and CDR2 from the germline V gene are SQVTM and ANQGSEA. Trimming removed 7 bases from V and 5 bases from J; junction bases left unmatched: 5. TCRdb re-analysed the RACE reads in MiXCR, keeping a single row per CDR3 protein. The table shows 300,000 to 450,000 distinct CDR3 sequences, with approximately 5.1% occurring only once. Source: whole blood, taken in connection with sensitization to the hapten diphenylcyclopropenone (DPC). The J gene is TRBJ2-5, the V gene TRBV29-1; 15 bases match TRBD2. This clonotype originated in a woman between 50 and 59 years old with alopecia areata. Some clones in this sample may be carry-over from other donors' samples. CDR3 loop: CSAPGLAGGETQYF. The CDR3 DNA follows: TGCAGCGCCCCGGGACTAGCGGGAGGCGAGACCCAGTACTTC. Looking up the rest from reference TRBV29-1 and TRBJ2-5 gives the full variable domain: SAVISQKPSRDICQRGTSLTIQCQVDSQVTMMFWYRQQPGQSLTLIATANQGSEATYESGFVIDKFPISRPNLTFSTLTVSNMSPEDSSIYLCSAPGLAGGETQYFGPGTRLLVL.